Listed below are T cell receptor beta chains from one sample, sequenced in a study of graft-versus-host responses after intestinal transplantation. These TCRs are of unknown antigen specificity. The protocol was immunoSEQ multiplex PCR, while the TCRdb copy is restricted to in-frame clones and leaves out a portion. In the table there are 84,000 or so clones, 80% to 95% of which are singletons. This specimen consisted of unstimulated CD8+ T cells sorted from spleen or lymph node cells, obtained before transplant. These receptors all come from a human donor who was the organ donor for an intestinal transplant. Each CDR3 is given with its conserved first and last residue. The order of the fields is V gene, J gene, clone size, D gene, CDR3 protein. The D gene is left open where the match is weak. Clone size is stated in some rows and not others, as once, few, many or a class when expanded.

V gene: TRBV28
J gene: TRBJ2-5
clone size: -
D gene: -
CDR3 protein: CASRAGSSETQYF

V gene: TRBV9
J gene: TRBJ2-1
clone size: -
D gene: -
CDR3 protein: CASSGLGEQFF

V gene: TRBV27
J gene: TRBJ1-1
clone size: few
D gene: TRBD1
CDR3 protein: CASSSSDRVLEAFF

V gene: TRBV6-1
J gene: TRBJ2-1
clone size: -
D gene: TRBD2
CDR3 protein: CASSESEGLAGGIEQFF

V gene: TRBV27
J gene: TRBJ2-1
clone size: -
D gene: -
CDR3 protein: CASSSDSSSYNEQFF

V gene: TRBV7-2
J gene: TRBJ1-3
clone size: -
D gene: -
CDR3 protein: CASSSYQVAGNTIYF

V gene: TRBV5-4
J gene: TRBJ2-7
clone size: -
D gene: TRBD1
CDR3 protein: CASSPPGGDYEQYF

V gene: TRBV7-8
J gene: TRBJ1-1
clone size: -
D gene: -
CDR3 protein: CASSLLEGRTEAFF

V gene: TRBV15
J gene: TRBJ2-5
clone size: -
D gene: TRBD2
CDR3 protein: CATSSGGGVLSQETQYF

V gene: TRBV28
J gene: TRBJ2-7
clone size: -
D gene: -
CDR3 protein: CASSLPPSEQYF

V gene: TRBV7-3
J gene: TRBJ2-2
clone size: -
D gene: -
CDR3 protein: CASSLGGTGELFF

V gene: TRBV27
J gene: TRBJ1-2
clone size: -
D gene: -
CDR3 protein: CASRPTGISYGYTF

V gene: TRBV4-1
J gene: TRBJ2-1
clone size: -
D gene: TRBD2
CDR3 protein: CASSQGGLAGDEQFF

V gene: TRBV15
J gene: TRBJ1-5
clone size: -
D gene: -
CDR3 protein: CATSLGGNQPQHF